A few counts support the clone carrying this TCR beta chain. As yet, its antigen is unknown. Trimming shortened V by 2 bases and J by 4 bases, and 5 bases separated the two germline ends. CDR1 is KGHSH, CDR2 LQKENI, per germline. CDR3 size: 13 residues. The data originate from a study of T-cell memory formation after mild COVID-19. Study-level information: TCR clusters largely stayed donor specific.

Study-level results: The study found balanced CD4/CD8 in clones contracting day 15 to 85 and a CD4+ lean in later expanders.

Constant-segment primers served in 5'RACE that generated TCR alpha and TCR beta cDNA libraries bearing sample barcodes and UMIs. Via MiXCR, TCRdb re-called the 5' RACE reads, giving one row per CDR3 protein. The sample has fewer than 50,000 distinct CDR3 sequences, 12% seen once. The TCR comes from a man between 18 and 35 years old who had mild COVID-19 (a few samples of this study predate the infection). Cell type and time point are not known. The sequencing input was PBMCs or a T cell subset sorted from them (not recorded which). The chain uses TRBV18 and TRBJ1-4; D is unclear. Written as DNA, the CDR3 is TGTGCCAGCTCACCAAACAGTAATGAAAAACTGTTTTTT. Residues: CASSPNSNEKLFF.